Listed below are T cell receptor beta chains from one sample, sequenced in a study of post-analysis software for immune sequencing data. MiXCR, applied by TCRdb to the PCR reads, yields one record per CDR3 protein. Altogether about 820,000 distinct CDR3 sequences are present, approximately 53% being singletons, with the ten largest covering approximately 4.3%. The sequenced material came from blood. All receptors come from a girl under 18 with multiple sclerosis. Each CDR3 is given with its conserved first and last residue. The order of the fields is clone size, V gene, J gene, D gene, CDR3 DNA, CDR3 protein. D genes are given only for firm matches. The size entry is marked missing in some rows and otherwise reads once, few, many or a size class.

clone size: few
V gene: TRBV7-3
J gene: TRBJ2-1
D gene: TRBD1
CDR3 DNA: TGTGCCAGCACGCCTGGGACAGGGGCCAATGAGCAGTTCTTC
CDR3 protein: CASTPGTGANEQFF

clone size: -
V gene: TRBV7-9
J gene: TRBJ2-7
D gene: TRBD1
CDR3 DNA: TGTGCCAGCAGCCCCACAGGGGGCAAGTACGAGCAGTACTTC
CDR3 protein: CASSPTGGKYEQYF

clone size: few
V gene: TRBV6-6
J gene: TRBJ2-6
D gene: -
CDR3 DNA: TGTGCCAGCAGATTGGGTTCCGGGGCCAACGTCCTGACTTTC
CDR3 protein: CASRLGSGANVLTF

clone size: -
V gene: TRBV5-1
J gene: TRBJ2-1
D gene: TRBD2
CDR3 DNA: TGCGCCAGCAGCTTGGGACTAGCGGGAGCGACTGAGCAGTTCTTC
CDR3 protein: CASSLGLAGATEQFF

clone size: -
V gene: TRBV29-1
J gene: TRBJ2-1
D gene: -
CDR3 DNA: TGCAGCGTTGAGGGACGGGGGGCCCTCGGTGAGCAGTTCTTC
CDR3 protein: CSVEGRGALGEQFF

clone size: -
V gene: TRBV5-1
J gene: TRBJ2-5
D gene: -
CDR3 DNA: TGCGCCAGCAGCCTCGATTTTAGGGGACCAGAGACCCAGTACTTC
CDR3 protein: CASSLDFRGPETQYF

clone size: once
V gene: TRBV11-2
J gene: TRBJ2-1
D gene: TRBD2
CDR3 DNA: TGTGCCAGCAGCTCCTACAGCGGGAACCCCGGGGTATACAATGAGCAGTTCTTC
CDR3 protein: CASSSYSGNPGVYNEQFF

clone size: -
V gene: TRBV25-1
J gene: TRBJ2-7
D gene: TRBD2
CDR3 DNA: TGTGCCAGCAGTGGACTAGCGGCCCCCTACGAGCAGTACTTC
CDR3 protein: CASSGLAAPYEQYF

clone size: -
V gene: TRBV29-1
J gene: TRBJ2-7
D gene: -
CDR3 DNA: TGCAGCGCTTCCAGCTGGGGGGCCCGCTACGAGCAGTACTTC
CDR3 protein: CSASSWGARYEQYF

clone size: once
V gene: TRBV7-6
J gene: TRBJ2-7
D gene: -
CDR3 DNA: TGTGCCAGCAGCTTAACGCAGGTGGGCGAGCAGTACTTC
CDR3 protein: CASSLTQVGEQYF

clone size: few
V gene: TRBV20-1
J gene: TRBJ2-7
D gene: TRBD2
CDR3 DNA: TGCAGTGCCCCCCGGGGGGATTCCCACGAGCAGTACTTC
CDR3 protein: CSAPRGDSHEQYF

clone size: -
V gene: TRBV20-1
J gene: TRBJ2-7
D gene: -
CDR3 DNA: TGCAGTGCTAGGGGGACAGGCCCACGGAGGACTAGCCGCGAGCAGTACTTC
CDR3 protein: CSARGTGPRRTSREQYF

clone size: -
V gene: TRBV19
J gene: TRBJ2-3
D gene: -
CDR3 DNA: TGTGCCAGTAGTGCGTCCAGCACAGATACGCAGTATTTT
CDR3 protein: CASSASSTDTQYF

clone size: few
V gene: TRBV6-4
J gene: TRBJ2-3
D gene: TRBD2
CDR3 DNA: TGTGCCAGCAGTGAGACTAGCGGGAACACAGATACGCAGTATTTT
CDR3 protein: CASSETSGNTDTQYF

clone size: few
V gene: TRBV5-1
J gene: TRBJ2-3
D gene: -
CDR3 DNA: TGCGCCAGCAGCTTGGCCCTATCGAACCTACTCACAGATACGCAGTATTTT
CDR3 protein: CASSLALSNLLTDTQYF

clone size: -
V gene: TRBV27
J gene: TRBJ1-5
D gene: TRBD1
CDR3 DNA: TGTGCCAGCAGCCTGACAGGGCCCGTCGGGCCCCAGCATTTT
CDR3 protein: CASSLTGPVGPQHF

clone size: -
V gene: TRBV5-1
J gene: TRBJ1-2
D gene: -
CDR3 DNA: TGCGCCAGCAACCCCTACCCGGCAGGCCGCGACTATGGCTACACCTTC
CDR3 protein: CASNPYPAGRDYGYTF

clone size: few
V gene: TRBV20-1
J gene: TRBJ1-2
D gene: -
CDR3 DNA: TGCAGTGCCTCATCGACGGGAACCATTGGCTACACCTTC
CDR3 protein: CSASSTGTIGYTF

clone size: few
V gene: TRBV12-3/TRBV12-4
J gene: TRBJ2-7
D gene: TRBD2
CDR3 DNA: TGTGCCAGCAGTTCACTAGCGGGAACCTACGAGCAGTACTTC
CDR3 protein: CASSSLAGTYEQYF

clone size: -
V gene: TRBV5-6
J gene: TRBJ2-7
D gene: TRBD2
CDR3 DNA: TGTGCCAGCAGCTTGCGTCGTCTAGCGGGTTTCCTCTACGAGCAGTACTTC
CDR3 protein: CASSLRRLAGFLYEQYF

clone size: -
V gene: TRBV12-3/TRBV12-4
J gene: TRBJ1-6
D gene: TRBD1
CDR3 DNA: TGTGCCAGCAGTGCGGACAGGGTTCAAACGAATTCTAATTCACCCCTCCACTTT
CDR3 protein: CASSADRVQTNSNSPLHF

clone size: -
V gene: TRBV6-5
J gene: TRBJ1-1
D gene: -
CDR3 DNA: TGTGCCAGCAGACTACAGGTTAAGAACACTGAAGCTTTCTTT
CDR3 protein: CASRLQVKNTEAFF

clone size: few
V gene: TRBV5-5
J gene: TRBJ2-3
D gene: TRBD2
CDR3 DNA: TGTGCCAGCAGCTTGGGACTAGCGTCAGATACGCAGTATTTT
CDR3 protein: CASSLGLASDTQYF

clone size: -
V gene: TRBV5-1
J gene: TRBJ2-5
D gene: -
CDR3 DNA: TGCGCCAGCAGCTTTTACTCGACAGCTCAAGAGACCCAGTACTTC
CDR3 protein: CASSFYSTAQETQYF

clone size: few
V gene: TRBV6-6
J gene: TRBJ1-2
D gene: -
CDR3 DNA: TGTCTACCCAGAGGGACTAACTATGGCTACACCTTC
CDR3 protein: CLPRGTNYGYTF

clone size: few
V gene: TRBV5-1
J gene: TRBJ2-2
D gene: -
CDR3 DNA: TGCGCCAGCAGCGACGACACGGGGAACACCGGGGAGCTGTTTTTT
CDR3 protein: CASSDDTGNTGELFF

clone size: -
V gene: TRBV3-1
J gene: TRBJ2-3
D gene: -
CDR3 DNA: TGTGCCAGCAGCCCTCGGAGGAACCAGCGGGCCACAGATACGCAGTATTTT
CDR3 protein: CASSPRRNQRATDTQYF

clone size: -
V gene: TRBV6-4
J gene: TRBJ2-1
D gene: -
CDR3 DNA: TGTGCCAGCAGTGACGGAACACCCAATGAGCAGTTCTTC
CDR3 protein: CASSDGTPNEQFF

clone size: -
V gene: TRBV5-1
J gene: TRBJ2-4
D gene: TRBD1
CDR3 DNA: TGCGCCAGCAGCGGGGACAGGGCCGATCAACGAAACATTCAGTACTTC
CDR3 protein: CASSGDRADQRNIQYF

clone size: many
V gene: TRBV7-9
J gene: TRBJ2-7
D gene: TRBD1
CDR3 DNA: TGTGCCAGCAGCTACAGGGGCGAGCAGTACTTC
CDR3 protein: CASSYRGEQYF

clone size: -
V gene: TRBV27
J gene: TRBJ2-3
D gene: TRBD2
CDR3 DNA: TGTGCCAGCAGTTTCTCGAGCGGGAGCCCAGATACGCAGTATTTT
CDR3 protein: CASSFSSGSPDTQYF

clone size: few
V gene: TRBV5-1
J gene: TRBJ2-5
D gene: -
CDR3 DNA: TGCGCCAGCAGCCCGAGTCGGGCCCGTGGGGAGACCCAGTACTTC
CDR3 protein: CASSPSRARGETQYF

clone size: -
V gene: TRBV5-1
J gene: TRBJ2-7
D gene: -
CDR3 DNA: TGCGCCAGCAGCTTGGAGGCCGCCAACTACGAGCAGTACTTC
CDR3 protein: CASSLEAANYEQYF

clone size: once
V gene: TRBV27
J gene: TRBJ2-1
D gene: -
CDR3 DNA: TGTGCCAGCTCGAAACTGGGCCGGGGTTCCTACAATGAGCAGTTCTTC
CDR3 protein: CASSKLGRGSYNEQFF

clone size: -
V gene: TRBV7-2
J gene: TRBJ1-2
D gene: -
CDR3 DNA: TGTGCCAGCAGCTCCAGTCCCGGATTGGGAGGCTACACCTTC
CDR3 protein: CASSSSPGLGGYTF

clone size: -
V gene: TRBV20-1
J gene: TRBJ2-5
D gene: TRBD2
CDR3 DNA: TGCAGTGCTAGAGCGCTAGCGGGGGCCCCTAAACAAGAGACCCAGTACTTC
CDR3 protein: CSARALAGAPKQETQYF

clone size: -
V gene: TRBV3-1
J gene: TRBJ2-5
D gene: TRBD2
CDR3 DNA: TGTGCCAGCAGCCATCATCAGCGGGGGAACCAAGAGACCCAGTACTTC
CDR3 protein: CASSHHQRGNQETQYF

clone size: -
V gene: TRBV21-1
J gene: TRBJ2-1
D gene: -
CDR3 DNA: TGTGCCAGCAGCCCCTCTCCCTATAGCGGGAGGGCCTACAATGAGCAGTTCTTC
CDR3 protein: CASSPSPYSGRAYNEQFF

clone size: -
V gene: TRBV20-1
J gene: TRBJ2-7
D gene: -
CDR3 DNA: TGCAGTGCTCAGAATTCCCCCGGGAGCTGCGAGCAGTACTTC
CDR3 protein: CSAQNSPGSCEQYF

clone size: -
V gene: TRBV12-3/TRBV12-4
J gene: TRBJ2-5
D gene: TRBD1
CDR3 DNA: TGTGCCAGCAGCCAGACAGGGGGCTATCAAGAGACCCAGTACTTC
CDR3 protein: CASSQTGGYQETQYF

clone size: -
V gene: TRBV29-1
J gene: TRBJ2-7
D gene: TRBD1
CDR3 DNA: TGCAGCGTTGCCGGGACAGCGATCTCCTACGAGCAGTACTTC
CDR3 protein: CSVAGTAISYEQYF

clone size: -
V gene: TRBV29-1
J gene: TRBJ1-2
D gene: -
CDR3 DNA: TGCAGCGTTGAAAGTCGGGGGTCAGCCCCATCCGGCTACACCTTC
CDR3 protein: CSVESRGSAPSGYTF

clone size: few
V gene: TRBV3-1
J gene: TRBJ2-5
D gene: -
CDR3 DNA: TGTGCCAGCAGCCAGGGGGACGGCTCACAAGAGACCCAGTACTTC
CDR3 protein: CASSQGDGSQETQYF

clone size: -
V gene: TRBV5-1
J gene: TRBJ2-4
D gene: -
CDR3 DNA: TGCGCCAGCAGCTTGGAGTCAGGGATCGGGCAGCAGTACTTC
CDR3 protein: CASSLESGIGQQYF

clone size: -
V gene: TRBV3-1
J gene: TRBJ2-3
D gene: -
CDR3 DNA: TGTGCCAGCAGCCAAGATTTGGTAGCGGCAGATACGCAGTATTTT
CDR3 protein: CASSQDLVAADTQYF

clone size: few
V gene: TRBV4-1
J gene: TRBJ1-2
D gene: -
CDR3 DNA: TGCGCCAGCAGCCAAGAGGGCAGGGGCCTCCCCAACTATGGCTACACCTTC
CDR3 protein: CASSQEGRGLPNYGYTF

clone size: -
V gene: TRBV11-2
J gene: TRBJ2-3
D gene: -
CDR3 DNA: TGTGCCAGCAGCTTAATAGCAGCGGACTATGGGAGGAGGGATACGCAGTATTTT
CDR3 protein: CASSLIAADYGRRDTQYF

clone size: -
V gene: TRBV15
J gene: TRBJ2-6
D gene: -
CDR3 DNA: TGTGCCACCAGCAGAGATCGGCCTAGCTCTGGGGCCAACGTCCTGACTTTC
CDR3 protein: CATSRDRPSSGANVLTF

clone size: -
V gene: TRBV12-5
J gene: TRBJ2-5
D gene: -
CDR3 DNA: TGTGCTAGTGTACCCCCGAACCAAGAGACCCAGTACTTC
CDR3 protein: CASVPPNQETQYF

clone size: few
V gene: TRBV29-1
J gene: TRBJ2-7
D gene: -
CDR3 DNA: TGCAGCGCCCGGGTCCTCCTAAACTCCTACGAGCAGTACTTC
CDR3 protein: CSARVLLNSYEQYF

clone size: -
V gene: TRBV12-3/TRBV12-4
J gene: TRBJ2-5
D gene: -
CDR3 DNA: TGTGCCAGCACCCTAATGGGGGCGCAGGAGACCCAGTACTTC
CDR3 protein: CASTLMGAQETQYF

clone size: few
V gene: TRBV5-6
J gene: TRBJ2-7
D gene: TRBD2
CDR3 DNA: TGTGCCAGCAGCCCCCCCCTAGCGGTCCCCTACGAGCAGTACTTC
CDR3 protein: CASSPPLAVPYEQYF

clone size: -
V gene: TRBV5-1
J gene: TRBJ1-2
D gene: TRBD1
CDR3 DNA: TGCGCCAGCAGCTCCCGGGACAGGGAATTGCGTGGAGGCTACACCTTC
CDR3 protein: CASSSRDRELRGGYTF

clone size: -
V gene: TRBV5-1
J gene: TRBJ2-7
D gene: -
CDR3 DNA: TGCGCCAGCAGCGTAAGAACCGGGACTGAGGTCCGGTCCTACGAGCAGTACTTC
CDR3 protein: CASSVRTGTEVRSYEQYF

clone size: -
V gene: TRBV12-3/TRBV12-4
J gene: TRBJ2-7
D gene: -
CDR3 DNA: TGTGCCAGCAGTTTTAGTCCGTGGTACGAGCAGTACTTC
CDR3 protein: CASSFSPWYEQYF

clone size: few
V gene: TRBV5-1
J gene: TRBJ2-7
D gene: TRBD1
CDR3 DNA: TGCGCCAGCAGCTTGGGGGGGACAGACGAGCAGTACTTC
CDR3 protein: CASSLGGTDEQYF

clone size: -
V gene: TRBV20-1
J gene: TRBJ2-5
D gene: -
CDR3 DNA: TGCAGTGCTAGTGGACAGACCCAAGAGACCCAGTACTTC
CDR3 protein: CSASGQTQETQYF